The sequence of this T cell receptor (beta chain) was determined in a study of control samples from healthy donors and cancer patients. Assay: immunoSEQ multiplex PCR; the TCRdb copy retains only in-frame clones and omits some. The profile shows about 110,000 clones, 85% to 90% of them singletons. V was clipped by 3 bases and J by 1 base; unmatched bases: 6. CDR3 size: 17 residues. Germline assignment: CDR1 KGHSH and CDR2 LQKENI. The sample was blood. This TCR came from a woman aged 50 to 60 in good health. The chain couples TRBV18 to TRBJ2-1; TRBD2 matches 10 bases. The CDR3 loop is CASSPPGLALSYNEQFF. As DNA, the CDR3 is TGTGCCAGCTCACCCCCGGGACTAGCGCTTTCCTACAATGAGCAGTTCTTC.